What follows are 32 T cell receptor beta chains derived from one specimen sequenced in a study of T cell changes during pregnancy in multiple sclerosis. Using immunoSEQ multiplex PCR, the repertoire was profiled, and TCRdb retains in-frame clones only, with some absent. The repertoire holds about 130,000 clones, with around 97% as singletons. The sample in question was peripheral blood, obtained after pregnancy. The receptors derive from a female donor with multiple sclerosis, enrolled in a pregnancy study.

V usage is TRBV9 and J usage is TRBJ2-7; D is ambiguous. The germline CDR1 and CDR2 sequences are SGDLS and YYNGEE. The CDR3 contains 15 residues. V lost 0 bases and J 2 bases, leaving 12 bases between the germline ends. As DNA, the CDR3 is TGTGCCAGCAGCGTAGAGCTAGACGCTACCTACGAGCAGTACTTC. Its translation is CASSVELDATYEQYF.

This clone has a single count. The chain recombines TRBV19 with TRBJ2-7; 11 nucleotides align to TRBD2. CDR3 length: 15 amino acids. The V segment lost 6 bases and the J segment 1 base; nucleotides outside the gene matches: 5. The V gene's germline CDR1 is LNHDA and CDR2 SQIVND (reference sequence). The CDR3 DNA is TGTGCCAGTAGCCCTAGCGGGAGGACTTCCTACGAGCAGTACTTC. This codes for CASSPSGRTSYEQYF.

The CDR3 DNA follows: TGTGCCAGCAGGCTGTCAGGGGCTAGCAATCAGCCCCAGCATTTT. It is translated as CASRLSGASNQPQHF. V and J are TRBV2 and TRBJ1-5; possible D gene TRBD1, 6 bases. The V gene's germline CDR1 is SNHLY and CDR2 FYNNEI. The CDR3 is 15 residues long. The V and J ends lost 6 bases and 0 bases respectively, with 12 bases between them.

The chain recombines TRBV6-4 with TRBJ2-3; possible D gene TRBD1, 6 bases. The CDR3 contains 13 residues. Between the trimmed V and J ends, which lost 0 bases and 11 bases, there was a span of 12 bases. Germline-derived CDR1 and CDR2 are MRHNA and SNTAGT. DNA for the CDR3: TGTGCCAGCAGTGACTCGTTTGGGACAAAGCAGTATTTT. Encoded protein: CASSDSFGTKQYF.

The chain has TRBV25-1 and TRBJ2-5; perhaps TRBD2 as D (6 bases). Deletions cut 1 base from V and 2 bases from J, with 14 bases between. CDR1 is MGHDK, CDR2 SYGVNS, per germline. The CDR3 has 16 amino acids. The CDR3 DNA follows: TGTGCCAGCAGTGAATTCGGGGGAGGTAGACAAGAGACCCAGTACTTC. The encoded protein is CASSEFGGGRQETQYF.

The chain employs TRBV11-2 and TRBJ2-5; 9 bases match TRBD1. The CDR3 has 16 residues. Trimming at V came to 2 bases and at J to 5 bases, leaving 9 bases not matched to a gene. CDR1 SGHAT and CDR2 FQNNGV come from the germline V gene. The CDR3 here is CASSLRPGQGSETQYF. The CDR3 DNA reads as TGTGCCAGCAGCTTACGACCGGGACAGGGATCTGAGACCCAGTACTTC.

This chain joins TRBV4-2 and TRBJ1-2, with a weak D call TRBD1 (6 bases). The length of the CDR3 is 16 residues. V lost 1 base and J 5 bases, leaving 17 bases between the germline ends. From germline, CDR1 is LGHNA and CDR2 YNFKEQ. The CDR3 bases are TGTGCCAGCAGCCAAGGAGGTCAGGGTAGGGGGTATGGCTACACCTTC. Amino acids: CASSQGGQGRGYGYTF.

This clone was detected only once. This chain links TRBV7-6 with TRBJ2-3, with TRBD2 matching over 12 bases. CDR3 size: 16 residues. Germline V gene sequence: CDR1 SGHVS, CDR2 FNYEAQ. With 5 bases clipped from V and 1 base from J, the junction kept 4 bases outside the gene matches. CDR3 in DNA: TGTGCCAGCAGCCGACTAGCGGGAGAGGGCACAGATACGCAGTATTTT. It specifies CASSRLAGEGTDTQYF.

The CDR3 nucleotides read TGCGCCAGCAGCCCGCCGGGACTAGGGAACAATGAGCAGTTCTTC. Amino acids: CASSPPGLGNNEQFF. V gene TRBV5-1 combines with J gene TRBJ2-1; 8 nucleotides align to TRBD2. Looked up from germline, CDR1 is SGHRS and CDR2 is YFSETQ. This CDR3 is built from 15 residues. Germline trimming cut 4 bases from V and 5 bases from J; bases unmatched to any gene: 8.

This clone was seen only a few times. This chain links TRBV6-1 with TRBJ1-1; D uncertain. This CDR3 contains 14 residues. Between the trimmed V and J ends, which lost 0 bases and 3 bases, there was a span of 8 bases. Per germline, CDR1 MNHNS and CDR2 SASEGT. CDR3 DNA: TGTGCCAGCAGTGAAGCCGTTGTTGACACTGAAGCTTTCTTT. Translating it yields CASSEAVVDTEAFF.

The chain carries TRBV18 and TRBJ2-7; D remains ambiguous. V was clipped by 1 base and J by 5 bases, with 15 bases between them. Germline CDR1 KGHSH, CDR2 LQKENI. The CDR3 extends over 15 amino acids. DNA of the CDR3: TGTGCCAGCTCACCACACGACAACCCGATTGACGAGCAGTACTTC. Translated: CASSPHDNPIDEQYF.

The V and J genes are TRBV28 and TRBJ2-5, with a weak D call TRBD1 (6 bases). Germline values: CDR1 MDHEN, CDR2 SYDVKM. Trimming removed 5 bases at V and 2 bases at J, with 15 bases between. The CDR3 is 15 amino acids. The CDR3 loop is CASSPSPGVQETQYF. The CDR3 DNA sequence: TGTGCCAGCAGTCCCTCCCCAGGGGTTCAAGAGACCCAGTACTTC.

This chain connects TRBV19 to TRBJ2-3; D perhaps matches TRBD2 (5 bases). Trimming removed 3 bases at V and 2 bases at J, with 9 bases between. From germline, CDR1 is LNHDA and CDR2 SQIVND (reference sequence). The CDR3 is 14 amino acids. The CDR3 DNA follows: TGTGCCAGTAGTATCGGAGCGGACACAGATACGCAGTATTTT. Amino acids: CASSIGADTDTQYF.

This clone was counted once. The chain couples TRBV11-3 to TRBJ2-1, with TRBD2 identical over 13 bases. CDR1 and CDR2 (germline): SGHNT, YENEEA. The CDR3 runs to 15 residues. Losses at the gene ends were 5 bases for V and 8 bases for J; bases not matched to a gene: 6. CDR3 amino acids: CASSTWTSGSDEQFF. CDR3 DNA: TGTGCCAGCAGCACCTGGACTAGCGGGAGTGATGAGCAGTTCTTC.

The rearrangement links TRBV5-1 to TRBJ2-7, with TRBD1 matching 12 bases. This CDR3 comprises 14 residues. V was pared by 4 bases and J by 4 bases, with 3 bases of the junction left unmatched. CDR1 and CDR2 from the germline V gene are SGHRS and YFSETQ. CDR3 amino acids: CASSGGQGAYEQYF. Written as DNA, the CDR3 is TGCGCCAGCAGCGGGGGACAGGGGGCTTACGAGCAGTACTTC.

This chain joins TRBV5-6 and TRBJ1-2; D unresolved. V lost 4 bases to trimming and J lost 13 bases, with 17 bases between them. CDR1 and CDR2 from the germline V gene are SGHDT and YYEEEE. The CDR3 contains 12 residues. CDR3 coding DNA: TGTGCCAGCAGCCTCGGGGAGGGAGGCGCCACCTTC. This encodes CASSLGEGGATF. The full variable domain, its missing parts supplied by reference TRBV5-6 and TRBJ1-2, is DAGVTQSPTHLIKTRGQQVTLRCSPKSGHDTVSWYQQALGQGPQFIFQYYEEEERQRGNFPDRFSGHQFPNYSSELNVNALLLGDSALYLCASSLGEGGATFGSGTRLTVV.

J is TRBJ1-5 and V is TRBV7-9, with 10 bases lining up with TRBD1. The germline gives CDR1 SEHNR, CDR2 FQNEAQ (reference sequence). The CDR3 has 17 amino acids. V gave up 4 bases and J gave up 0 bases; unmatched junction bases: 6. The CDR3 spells CASSSGWDRGSNQPQHF. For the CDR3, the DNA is TGTGCCAGCAGCTCCGGATGGGACAGGGGTAGCAATCAGCCCCAGCATTTT.

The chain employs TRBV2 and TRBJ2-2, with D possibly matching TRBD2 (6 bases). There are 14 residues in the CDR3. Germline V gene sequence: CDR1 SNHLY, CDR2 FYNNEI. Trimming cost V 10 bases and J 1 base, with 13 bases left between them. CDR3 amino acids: CATVDYRNTGELFF. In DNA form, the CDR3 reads TGTGCCACCGTGGACTACCGGAACACCGGGGAGCTGTTTTTT.

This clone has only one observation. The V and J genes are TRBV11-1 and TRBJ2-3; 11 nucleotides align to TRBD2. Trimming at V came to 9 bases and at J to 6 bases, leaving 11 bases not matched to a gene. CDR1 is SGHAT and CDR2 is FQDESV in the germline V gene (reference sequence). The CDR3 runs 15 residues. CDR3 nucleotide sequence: TGTGCCAGTAGCGAGGGGCTAGCGGGGGGTGATACGCAGTATTTT. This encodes CASSEGLAGGDTQYF.

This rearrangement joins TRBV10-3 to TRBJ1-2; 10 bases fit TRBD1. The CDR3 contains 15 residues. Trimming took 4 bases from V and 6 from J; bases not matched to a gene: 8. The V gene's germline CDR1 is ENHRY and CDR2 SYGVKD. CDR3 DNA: TGTGCCATCAGTGGGGCCCCCGGGACAGGGGATGGCTACACCTTC. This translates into CAISGAPGTGDGYTF.

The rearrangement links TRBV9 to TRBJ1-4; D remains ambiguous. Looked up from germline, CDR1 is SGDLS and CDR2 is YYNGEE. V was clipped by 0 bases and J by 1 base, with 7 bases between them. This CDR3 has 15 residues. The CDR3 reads CASSVAGKTNEKLFF. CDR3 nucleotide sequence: TGTGCCAGCAGCGTAGCGGGGAAAACTAATGAAAAACTGTTTTTT.

The CDR3 nucleotides are TGTGCCAGCAGTCGCAGGGGGCAGCGACGCACAGATACGCAGTATTTT. It yields the protein CASSRRGQRRTDTQYF. The chain joins TRBV6-6 to TRBJ2-3, with 8 bases identical to TRBD1. Germline V lookup: CDR1 MNHNY, CDR2 SVGAGI (reference sequence). V gave up 5 bases and J gave up 1 base; unmatched junction bases: 8. The CDR3 spans 16 residues.

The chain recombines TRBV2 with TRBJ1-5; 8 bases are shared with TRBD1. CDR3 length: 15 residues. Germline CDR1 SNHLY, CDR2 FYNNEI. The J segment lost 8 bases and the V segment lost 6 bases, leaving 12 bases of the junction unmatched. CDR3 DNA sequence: TGTGCCAGCAGATATAGGACAGGGTTTGGTGAGCCCCAGCATTTT. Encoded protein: CASRYRTGFGEPQHF.

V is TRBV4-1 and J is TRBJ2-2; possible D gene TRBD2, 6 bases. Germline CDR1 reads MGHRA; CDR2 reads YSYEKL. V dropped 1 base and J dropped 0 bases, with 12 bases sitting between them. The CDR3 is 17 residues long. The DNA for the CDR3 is TGCGCCAGCAGCCAAGTAGCTAGCGACGCGAACACCGGGGAGCTGTTTTTT. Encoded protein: CASSQVASDANTGELFF.

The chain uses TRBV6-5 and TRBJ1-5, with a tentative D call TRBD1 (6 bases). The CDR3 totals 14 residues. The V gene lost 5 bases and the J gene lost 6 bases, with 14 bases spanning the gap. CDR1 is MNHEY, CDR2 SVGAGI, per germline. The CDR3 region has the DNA TGTGCCAGCAGTAACGGGGGGGCTGGTCAGCCCCAGCATTTT. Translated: CASSNGGAGQPQHF.

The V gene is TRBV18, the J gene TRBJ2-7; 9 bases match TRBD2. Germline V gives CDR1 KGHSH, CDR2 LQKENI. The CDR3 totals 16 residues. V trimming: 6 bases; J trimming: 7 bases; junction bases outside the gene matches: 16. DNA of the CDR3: TGTGCCAGCTCCCAAGTCACGGCGGGAGGGCCGGGGGAGCAGTACTTC. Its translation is CASSQVTAGGPGEQYF.

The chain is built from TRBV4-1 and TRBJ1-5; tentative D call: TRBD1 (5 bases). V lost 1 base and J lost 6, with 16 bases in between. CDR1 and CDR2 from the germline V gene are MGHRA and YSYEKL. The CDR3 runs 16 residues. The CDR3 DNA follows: TGCGCCAGCAGCCAAGGCCCGGGGGAGGGGAGTCAGCCCCAGCATTTT. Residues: CASSQGPGEGSQPQHF.

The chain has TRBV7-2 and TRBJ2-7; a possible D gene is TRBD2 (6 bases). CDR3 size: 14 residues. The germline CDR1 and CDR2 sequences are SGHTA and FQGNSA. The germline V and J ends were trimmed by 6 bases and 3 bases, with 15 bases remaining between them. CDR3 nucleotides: TGTGCCAGCAGTCAAGGGGACTCATTCTACGAGCAGTACTTC. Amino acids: CASSQGDSFYEQYF.

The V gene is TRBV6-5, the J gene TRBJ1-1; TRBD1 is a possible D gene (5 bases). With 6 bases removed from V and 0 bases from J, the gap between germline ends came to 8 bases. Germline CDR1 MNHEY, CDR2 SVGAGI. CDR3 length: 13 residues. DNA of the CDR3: TGTGCCAGCAGCTTGACAGTGAACACTGAAGCTTTCTTT. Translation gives CASSLTVNTEAFF.

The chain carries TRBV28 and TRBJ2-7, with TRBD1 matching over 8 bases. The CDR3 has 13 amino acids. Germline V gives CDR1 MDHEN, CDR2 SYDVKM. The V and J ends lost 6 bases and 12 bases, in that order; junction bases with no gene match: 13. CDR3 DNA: TGTGCCAGCAGGTCAGGGGGCGCGCTCGCTCGGTACTTC. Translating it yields CASRSGGALARYF.

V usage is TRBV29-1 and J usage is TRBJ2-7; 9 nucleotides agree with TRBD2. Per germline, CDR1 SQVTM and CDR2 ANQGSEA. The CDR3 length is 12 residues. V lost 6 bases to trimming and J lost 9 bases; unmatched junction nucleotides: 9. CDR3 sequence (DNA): TGCAGCGTCACTAGCGGGCCCTCCGCGCAGTACTTC. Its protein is CSVTSGPSAQYF.

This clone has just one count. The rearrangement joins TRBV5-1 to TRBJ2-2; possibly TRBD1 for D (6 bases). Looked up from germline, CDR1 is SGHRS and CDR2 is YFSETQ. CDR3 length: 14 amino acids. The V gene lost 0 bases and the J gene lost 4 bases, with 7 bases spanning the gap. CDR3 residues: CASSLAGATGELFF. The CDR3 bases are TGCGCCAGCAGCTTGGCAGGGGCCACCGGGGAGCTGTTTTTT.